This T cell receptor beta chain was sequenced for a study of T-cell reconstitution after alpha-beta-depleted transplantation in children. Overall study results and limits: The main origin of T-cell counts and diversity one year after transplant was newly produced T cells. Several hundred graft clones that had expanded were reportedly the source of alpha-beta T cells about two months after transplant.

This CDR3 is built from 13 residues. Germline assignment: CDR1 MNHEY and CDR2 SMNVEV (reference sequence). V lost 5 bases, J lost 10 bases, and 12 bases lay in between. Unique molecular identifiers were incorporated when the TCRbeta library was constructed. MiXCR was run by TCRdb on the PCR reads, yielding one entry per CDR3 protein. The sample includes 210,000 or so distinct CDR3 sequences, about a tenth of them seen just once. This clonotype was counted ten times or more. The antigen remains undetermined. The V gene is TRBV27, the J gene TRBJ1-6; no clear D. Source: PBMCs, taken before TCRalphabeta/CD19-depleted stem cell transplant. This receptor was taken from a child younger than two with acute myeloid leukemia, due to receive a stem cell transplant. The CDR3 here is CASSNGVQSPLHF. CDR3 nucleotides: TGTGCCAGCAGTAACGGGGTTCAGTCACCCCTCCACTTT.